This is a list of T cell receptor beta chains from one sample in a study of blood T cell repertoires in COVID-19. Repertoires were generated with immunoSEQ multiplex PCR, while TCRdb's copy carries only in-frame clones and drops some. This table holds roughly 97,000 clones, over 80% found once. Sequencing input: peripheral blood. These receptors originate from a man aged 45-65 years with acute or convalescent COVID-19. Both conserved end residues are part of each CDR3. A D gene is named only where the DNA matches it firmly. Clone size is stated in some rows and not others, as once, few, many or a class when expanded.

J: TRBJ2-2; V: TRBV25-1; size: .; D: .; CDR3: CASSPHQGNTGELFF; DNA: TGTGCCAGCAGCCCACATCAGGGGAACACCGGGGAGCTGTTTTTT
J: TRBJ2-5; V: TRBV10-3; size: once; D: TRBD1; CDR3: CAISPGQGQETQYF; DNA: TGTGCCATCAGCCCGGGACAGGGTCAAGAGACCCAGTACTTC
J: TRBJ2-1; V: TRBV15; size: .; D: TRBD1; CDR3: CATSRDFGTGAYNEQFF; DNA: TGTGCCACCAGCAGAGATTTTGGGACAGGAGCCTACAATGAGCAGTTCTTC
J: TRBJ2-3; V: TRBV5-6; size: .; D: .; CDR3: CASSLVLITDTQYF; DNA: TGTGCCAGCAGCTTGGTGTTAATCACAGATACGCAGTATTTT
J: TRBJ1-6; V: TRBV3-1/TRBV3-2; size: .; D: .; CDR3: CASSPRPAGTSTRYSPLHF; DNA: TGTGCCAGCAGCCCTAGACCCGCAGGGACATCCACGAGGTATTCACCCCTCCACTTT
J: TRBJ1-1; V: TRBV11-2; size: .; D: .; CDR3: CASTYTGLNTEAFF; DNA: TGTGCCAGCACCTACACGGGATTGAACACTGAAGCTTTCTTT
J: TRBJ2-5; V: TRBV5-1; size: .; D: TRBD1; CDR3: CASSPGTGGYQETQYF; DNA: TGCGCCAGCAGCCCAGGGACAGGGGGCTACCAAGAGACCCAGTACTTC
J: TRBJ2-2; V: TRBV7-9; size: .; D: .; CDR3: CASSPGRTGELFF; DNA: TGTGCCAGCAGCCCTGGGAGGACCGGGGAGCTGTTTTTT
J: TRBJ1-5; V: TRBV30; size: .; D: TRBD1; CDR3: CAWSRQGRSNQPQHF; DNA: TGTGCCTGGAGTCGACAGGGTCGTAGCAATCAGCCCCAGCATTTT
J: TRBJ2-1; V: TRBV10-3; size: .; D: .; CDR3: CAISANPTGNRYNEQFF; DNA: TGTGCCATCAGTGCAAATCCAACAGGGAACCGTTACAATGAGCAGTTCTTC
J: TRBJ2-1; V: TRBV30; size: .; D: .; CDR3: CAWTEGRSVNEQFF; DNA: TGTGCCTGGACCGAGGGCCGGTCAGTCAATGAGCAGTTCTTC
J: TRBJ2-7; V: TRBV30; size: .; D: TRBD2; CDR3: CAWTGSGSKEQYF; DNA: TGTGCCTGGACGGGTAGCGGGAGTAAAGAGCAGTACTTC
J: TRBJ2-3; V: TRBV3-1/TRBV3-2; size: once; D: TRBD2; CDR3: CASSPGLAGVGSDTQYF; DNA: TGTGCCAGCAGCCCCGGACTAGCGGGAGTCGGGTCAGATACGCAGTATTTT
J: TRBJ2-7; V: TRBV6-6; size: .; D: TRBD1; CDR3: CASTSTGWNYEQYF; DNA: TGTGCCAGCACTTCGACAGGGTGGAACTACGAGCAGTACTTC
J: TRBJ2-7; V: TRBV3-1/TRBV3-2; size: .; D: TRBD2; CDR3: CASSPGLADPYEQYF; DNA: TGTGCCAGCAGCCCGGGACTAGCGGATCCCTACGAGCAGTACTTC
J: TRBJ1-1; V: TRBV7-2; size: .; D: .; CDR3: CASSLPGTEAFF; DNA: TGTGCCAGCAGCCTCCCGGGGACTGAAGCTTTCTTT
J: TRBJ2-2; V: TRBV10-1; size: .; D: .; CDR3: CASSAVAGELFF; DNA: TGCGCCAGCAGTGCGGTGGCCGGGGAGCTGTTTTTT
J: TRBJ1-1; V: TRBV11-1; size: .; D: TRBD1; CDR3: CASSRDRRNTEAFF; DNA: TGTGCCAGCAGCCGGGACAGGAGGAACACTGAAGCTTTCTTT
J: TRBJ2-5; V: TRBV6-1; size: .; D: .; CDR3: CASSEAWGGLPETQYF; DNA: TGTGCCAGCAGTGAAGCGTGGGGGGGGCTTCCGGAGACCCAGTACTTC
J: TRBJ1-3; V: TRBV18; size: .; D: TRBD1; CDR3: CASSPLRQGTSGNTIYF; DNA: TGTGCCAGCTCACCACTAAGACAGGGGACCTCTGGAAACACCATATATTTT
J: TRBJ2-1; V: TRBV12-1; size: .; D: .; CDR3: CASSTKAQREHSYNEQFF; DNA: TGTGCCAGCAGCACCAAAGCCCAGCGGGAACACTCCTACAATGAGCAGTTCTTC
J: TRBJ1-2; V: TRBV6-5; size: .; D: .; CDR3: CASSPLRSDYGYTF; DNA: TGTGCCAGCAGTCCCCTTAGGAGCGACTATGGCTACACCTTC
J: TRBJ1-1; V: TRBV3-1/TRBV3-2; size: .; D: TRBD1; CDR3: CASSLPGQGAHTEAFF; DNA: TGTGCCAGCAGCCTTCCGGGACAGGGTGCGCACACTGAAGCTTTCTTT
J: TRBJ2-2; V: TRBV25-1; size: .; D: TRBD2; CDR3: CATTERGGGGNTGELFF; DNA: TGTGCCACCACCGAACGGGGCGGGGGGGGTAACACCGGGGAGCTGTTTTTT
J: TRBJ2-3; V: TRBV5-6; size: once; D: .; CDR3: CASIRGASTDTQYF; DNA: TGTGCCAGCATCCGCGGGGCTAGCACAGATACGCAGTATTTT
J: TRBJ1-3; V: TRBV7-8; size: .; D: TRBD1; CDR3: CASSLDRAAVYF; DNA: TGTGCCAGCAGCCTGGACAGGGCCGCGGTATATTTT
J: TRBJ2-1; V: TRBV5-4; size: .; D: TRBD2; CDR3: CASSLRLAGGFDEQFF; DNA: TGTGCCAGCAGCTTGAGACTAGCGGGAGGGTTCGATGAGCAGTTCTTC
J: TRBJ2-1; V: TRBV28; size: few; D: .; CDR3: CASSRGGGEQFF; DNA: TGTGCCAGCAGTCGCGGAGGCGGTGAGCAGTTCTTC
J: TRBJ1-2; V: TRBV28; size: .; D: TRBD1; CDR3: CASSPTPGQGSPNYGYTF; DNA: TGTGCCAGCAGTCCTACTCCGGGACAGGGGAGCCCTAACTATGGCTACACCTTC
J: TRBJ2-7; V: TRBV11-3; size: once; D: TRBD2; CDR3: CASSTTSGSYEQYF; DNA: TGTGCCAGCAGCACGACTAGCGGGTCCTACGAGCAGTACTTC
J: TRBJ1-6; V: TRBV2; size: .; D: .; CDR3: CASSKDRSSYNSPLHF; DNA: TGTGCCAGCAGTAAGGACAGAAGCTCCTATAATTCACCCCTCCACTTT
J: TRBJ2-5; V: TRBV5-1; size: .; D: TRBD2; CDR3: CASTSSSGRETQYF; DNA: TGCGCCAGCACTTCGTCCAGCGGGAGAGAGACCCAGTACTTC
J: TRBJ2-3; V: TRBV10-3; size: .; D: TRBD1; CDR3: CAISAGGERTQYF; DNA: TGTGCCATCAGCGCAGGGGGAGAAAGAACGCAGTATTTT
J: TRBJ2-3; V: TRBV7-2; size: .; D: .; CDR3: CASSHYLDTQYF; DNA: TGTGCCAGCAGCCACTACTTAGATACGCAGTATTTT
J: TRBJ1-1; V: TRBV5-8; size: .; D: .; CDR3: CASSLAGREAFF; DNA: TGTGCCAGCAGCTTGGCAGGAAGGGAAGCTTTCTTT
J: TRBJ2-1; V: TRBV5-1; size: .; D: TRBD2; CDR3: CASSLVASGSDEQFF; DNA: TGCGCCAGCAGCTTGGTCGCTAGCGGGAGCGATGAGCAGTTCTTC
J: TRBJ1-1; V: TRBV30; size: once; D: TRBD1; CDR3: CAWSPLRSQGAGAFF; DNA: TGTGCCTGGAGTCCCCTTCGCTCGCAGGGGGCGGGAGCTTTCTTT
J: TRBJ2-5; V: TRBV27; size: .; D: .; CDR3: CASRSPEARGETQYF; DNA: TGTGCCAGCAGGTCCCCCGAGGCCCGCGGCGAGACCCAGTACTTC
J: TRBJ2-1; V: TRBV10-3; size: .; D: TRBD2; CDR3: CAISEAGGPVNEQFF; DNA: TGTGCCATCAGTGAAGCGGGAGGTCCGGTTAATGAGCAGTTCTTC
J: TRBJ2-7; V: TRBV9; size: .; D: TRBD2; CDR3: CASSIRTSGEQYF; DNA: TGTGCCAGCAGTATCAGGACTAGCGGGGAGCAGTACTTC
J: TRBJ2-3; V: TRBV29-1; size: .; D: TRBD2; CDR3: CSARLAGGTDTQYF; DNA: TGCAGCGCCAGACTAGCGGGCGGCACAGATACGCAGTATTTT
J: TRBJ2-1; V: TRBV9; size: .; D: TRBD2; CDR3: CASTPSGSPYNEQFF; DNA: TGTGCCAGCACCCCTAGCGGATCCCCCTACAATGAGCAGTTCTTC
J: TRBJ2-7; V: TRBV10-3; size: .; D: TRBD2; CDR3: CAISERLAGGNEQYF; DNA: TGTGCCATCAGTGAACGACTAGCGGGAGGGAACGAGCAGTACTTC
J: TRBJ1-2; V: TRBV30; size: .; D: .; CDR3: CAWIRGGYGYTF; DNA: TGTGCCTGGATCCGGGGGGGCTATGGCTACACCTTC
J: TRBJ1-5; V: TRBV19; size: .; D: .; CDR3: CASRTQGRGNQPQHF; DNA: TGTGCCAGTAGAACACAGGGTCGGGGCAATCAGCCCCAGCATTTT
J: TRBJ2-2; V: TRBV11-2; size: .; D: .; CDR3: CASSLDLLNTGELFF; DNA: TGTGCCAGCAGCTTAGATCTATTGAACACCGGGGAGCTGTTTTTT
J: TRBJ1-5; V: TRBV29-1; size: .; D: .; CDR3: CSVVETGNQPQHF; DNA: TGCAGCGTTGTCGAGACAGGCAATCAGCCCCAGCATTTT
J: TRBJ2-7; V: TRBV5-1; size: .; D: .; CDR3: CASSLLATSSYEQYF; DNA: TGCGCCAGCAGCTTGTTAGCGACTTCCTCCTACGAGCAGTACTTC
J: TRBJ2-7; V: TRBV6-5; size: .; D: TRBD2; CDR3: CASNLAGGMGEQYF; DNA: TGTGCCAGCAACCTAGCGGGCGGGATGGGCGAGCAGTACTTC
J: TRBJ1-1; V: TRBV3-1/TRBV3-2; size: .; D: .; CDR3: CASSQGARGGTEAFF; DNA: TGTGCCAGCAGCCAAGGGGCCAGGGGCGGGACTGAAGCTTTCTTT
J: TRBJ2-2; V: TRBV3-1/TRBV3-2; size: .; D: .; CDR3: CASSQDRRFTGELFF; DNA: TGTGCCAGCAGCCAAGATAGGAGGTTCACCGGGGAGCTGTTTTTT
J: TRBJ1-4; V: TRBV4-2; size: once; D: TRBD1; CDR3: CASSQAKDRGFNEKLFF; DNA: TGTGCCAGCAGCCAAGCCAAAGACAGGGGATTTAATGAAAAACTGTTTTTT
J: TRBJ2-7; V: TRBV28; size: .; D: TRBD1; CDR3: CASSASGGPAYEQYF; DNA: TGTGCCAGCAGTGCGTCAGGGGGCCCCGCCTACGAGCAGTACTTC
J: TRBJ2-7; V: TRBV10-1; size: .; D: TRBD2; CDR3: CASSERTSGSSEQYF; DNA: TGCGCCAGCAGTGAACGGACTAGCGGGAGTTCCGAGCAGTACTTC
J: TRBJ2-5; V: TRBV29-1; size: .; D: TRBD1; CDR3: CSVGTGGAETQYF; DNA: TGCAGCGTTGGGACAGGGGGCGCAGAGACCCAGTACTTC
J: TRBJ2-7; V: TRBV5-1; size: .; D: .; CDR3: CASSRGTRSYEQYF; DNA: TGCGCCAGCAGCCGCGGGACGCGCTCCTACGAGCAGTACTTC
J: TRBJ2-7; V: TRBV12-5; size: .; D: .; CDR3: CASAYHYEQYF; DNA: TGTGCTAGTGCCTACCACTACGAGCAGTACTTC
J: TRBJ2-7; V: TRBV19; size: .; D: .; CDR3: CASRPGHPTYEQYF; DNA: TGTGCCAGTAGACCGGGACATCCGACCTACGAGCAGTACTTC
J: TRBJ2-6; V: TRBV18; size: .; D: TRBD1; CDR3: CASSPPGTGGTGANVLTF; DNA: TGTGCCAGCTCACCACCCGGGACAGGGGGCACTGGGGCCAACGTCCTGACTTTC